This T cell receptor beta chain is drawn from a study of somatic mutations in cytotoxic T cells in rheumatoid arthritis. Study-wide context: Prior to any treatment and right after diagnosis, patient blood (about 28 ml EDTA) was drawn.

Study-level findings and limits: Patients with rheumatoid arthritis, but not healthy controls, had CD8+ clonality that increased with age. Some patients, 8 of 65, had a largest CD8+ clone that exceeded 20% of CD8+ cells. The slightly lower representation of TRBV07 among rheumatoid arthritis patients did not undergo correction for multiple comparisons.

With respect to this clone: Its antigen is unidentified.

Sequencing was performed with immunoSEQ multiplex PCR; in TCRdb, only in-frame clones are kept and a portion is missing. The sample lists roughly 6,300 clones; 70% to 85% were seen once. This CDR3 has 15 residues. Trimming shortened V by 0 bases and J by 0 bases, and 8 bases separated the two germline ends. Germline assignment: CDR1 SGDLS and CDR2 YYNGEE. The sequencing here drew on CD8+ T cells sorted from blood, taken at a follow-up visit. The sequence was collected from a woman in her 70s with rheumatoid arthritis. The chain recombines TRBV9 with TRBJ2-3; D possibly corresponds to TRBD2 (5 bases). The CDR3 region has the DNA TGTGCCAGCAGCGTAGGGACTGGAAGCACAGATACGCAGTATTTT. Translated: CASSVGTGSTDTQYF.